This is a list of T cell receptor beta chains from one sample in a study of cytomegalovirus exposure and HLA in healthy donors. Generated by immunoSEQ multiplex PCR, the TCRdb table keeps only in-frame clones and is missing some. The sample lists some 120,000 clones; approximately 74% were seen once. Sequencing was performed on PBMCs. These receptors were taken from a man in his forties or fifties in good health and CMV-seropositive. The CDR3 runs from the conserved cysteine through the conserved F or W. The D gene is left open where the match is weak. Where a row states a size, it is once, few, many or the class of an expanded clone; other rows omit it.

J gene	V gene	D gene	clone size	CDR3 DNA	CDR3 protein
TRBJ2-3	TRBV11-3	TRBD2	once	TGTGCCAGCAGCCCCGGGACTAGCGGGGAAGGGGATACGCAGTATTTT	CASSPGTSGEGDTQYF
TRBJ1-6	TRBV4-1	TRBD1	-	TGCGCCAGCAGCCAAGACCGGGACAGGGGTATTCCCCTCCACTTT	CASSQDRDRGIPLHF
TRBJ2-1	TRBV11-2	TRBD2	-	TGTGCCAGCAGCCCCGGGACTAGTGTTCTCAATGAGCAGTTCTTC	CASSPGTSVLNEQFF
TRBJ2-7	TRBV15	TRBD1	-	TGTGCCACCAGCAGAGATCAGGGGGCGTACGAGCAGTACTTC	CATSRDQGAYEQYF
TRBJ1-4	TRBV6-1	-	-	TGTGCCAGCAGTGAAGCGAGGGGGGAAAAACTGTTTTTT	CASSEARGEKLFF
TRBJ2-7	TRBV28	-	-	TGTGCCAGCAGTTTAGGTACTGGAGGGACCGAGCAGTACTTC	CASSLGTGGTEQYF
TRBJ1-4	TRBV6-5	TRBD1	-	TGTGCCAGCAGAGAGGACAGGGCAACTAATGAAAAACTGTTTTTT	CASREDRATNEKLFF
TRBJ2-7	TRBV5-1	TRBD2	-	TGCGCCAGCAGCACATCCGGGACTAGCTCCAACGAGCAGTACTTC	CASSTSGTSSNEQYF
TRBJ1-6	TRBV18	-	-	TGTGCCAGCGCACAGGAGGAAAATTCACCCCTCCACTTT	CASAQEENSPLHF
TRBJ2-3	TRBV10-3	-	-	TGTGCCATCAGTGAACAGGGAGTCAGAGATACGCAGTATTTT	CAISEQGVRDTQYF
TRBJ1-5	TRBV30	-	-	TGTGCCTGGAGTGTAGCGGGGGGCAATCAGCCCCAGCATTTT	CAWSVAGGNQPQHF
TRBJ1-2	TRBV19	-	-	TGTGCCAGTACAGGATATTATGGCTACACCTTC	CASTGYYGYTF
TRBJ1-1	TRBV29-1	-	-	TGCAGCGTTGCCCCCTTTGGACAGAAGGGGACTGAAGCTTTCTTT	CSVAPFGQKGTEAFF
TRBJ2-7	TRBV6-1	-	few	TGTGCCAGCAGGGGGGGACCGGGGGAAATCTACGAGCAGTACTTC	CASRGGPGEIYEQYF
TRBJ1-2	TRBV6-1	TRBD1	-	TGTGCCAGCCAACCCGACAGGGGTTCCGTCGGCTACACCTTC	CASQPDRGSVGYTF
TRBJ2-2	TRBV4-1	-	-	TGCGCCAGCAGCCAAGGGGCGTTCGCGAACACCGGGGAGCTGTTTTTT	CASSQGAFANTGELFF
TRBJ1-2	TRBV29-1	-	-	TGCAGCGTTGGGGAGGGAGGAGAATTCTATGGCTACACCTTC	CSVGEGGEFYGYTF
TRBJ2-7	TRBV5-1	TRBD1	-	TGCGCCAGCAGCCCAGACAGGGCCTACGAGCAGTACTTC	CASSPDRAYEQYF
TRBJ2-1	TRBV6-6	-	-	TGTGCCAGCAGTTACTCGCTATACAATGAGCAGTTCTTC	CASSYSLYNEQFF
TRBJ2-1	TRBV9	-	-	TGTGCCAGCAGCACCCTCAGCAATGAGCAGTTCTTC	CASSTLSNEQFF
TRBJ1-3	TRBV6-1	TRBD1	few	TGTGCCAGCAGTGAAAGGACCGGACAGGGGCCCGGAAACACCATATATTTT	CASSERTGQGPGNTIYF
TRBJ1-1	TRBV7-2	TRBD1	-	TGTGCCAGCAGCCGCGACAGGGTCACTGAAGCTTTCTTT	CASSRDRVTEAFF